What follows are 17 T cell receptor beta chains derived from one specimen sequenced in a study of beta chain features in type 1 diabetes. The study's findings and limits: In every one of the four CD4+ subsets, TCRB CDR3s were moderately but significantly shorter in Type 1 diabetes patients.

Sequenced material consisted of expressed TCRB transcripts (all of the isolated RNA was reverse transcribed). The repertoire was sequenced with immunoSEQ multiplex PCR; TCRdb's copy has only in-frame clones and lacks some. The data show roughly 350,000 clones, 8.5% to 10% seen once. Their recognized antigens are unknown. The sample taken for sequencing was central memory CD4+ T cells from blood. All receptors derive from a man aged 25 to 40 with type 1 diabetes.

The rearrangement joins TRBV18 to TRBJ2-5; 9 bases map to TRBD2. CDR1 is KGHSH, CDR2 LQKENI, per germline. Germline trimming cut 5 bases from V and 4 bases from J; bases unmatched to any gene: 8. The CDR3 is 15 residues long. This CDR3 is CASSSSLLAGETQYF. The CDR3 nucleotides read TGTGCCAGCTCATCTAGTCTACTAGCGGGAGAGACCCAGTACTTC.

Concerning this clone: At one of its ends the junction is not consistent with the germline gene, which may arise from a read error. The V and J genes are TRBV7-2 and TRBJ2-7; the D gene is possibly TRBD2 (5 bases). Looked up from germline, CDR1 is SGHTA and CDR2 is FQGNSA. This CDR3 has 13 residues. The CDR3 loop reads CASSLEARQDSGF. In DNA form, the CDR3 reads TGTGCCAGCAGCTTAGAGGCTCGTCAGGACTCTGGTTTC.

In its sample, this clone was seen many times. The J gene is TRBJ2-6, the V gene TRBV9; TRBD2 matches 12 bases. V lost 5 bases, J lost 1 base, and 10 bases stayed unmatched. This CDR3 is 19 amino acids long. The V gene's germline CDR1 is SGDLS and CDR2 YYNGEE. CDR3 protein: CASRPPQLAGGSGANVLTF. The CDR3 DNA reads TGTGCCAGCAGGCCTCCCCAACTAGCGGGAGGATCTGGGGCCAACGTCCTGACTTTC.

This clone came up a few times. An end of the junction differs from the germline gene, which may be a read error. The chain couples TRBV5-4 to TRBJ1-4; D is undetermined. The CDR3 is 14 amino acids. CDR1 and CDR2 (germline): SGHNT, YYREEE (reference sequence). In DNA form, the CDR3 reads TGCGCCAGCAGCCAAGATATCGTACGTCGGAAACTGTTTTTT. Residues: CASSQDIVRRKLFF.

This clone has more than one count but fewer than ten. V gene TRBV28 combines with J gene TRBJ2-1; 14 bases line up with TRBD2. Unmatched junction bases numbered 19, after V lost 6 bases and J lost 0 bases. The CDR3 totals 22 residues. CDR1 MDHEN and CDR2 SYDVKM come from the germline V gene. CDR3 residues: CASRRLAYRLAGGPISYNEQFF. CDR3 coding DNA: TGTGCCAGCAGGCGACTCGCATATCGACTAGCGGGAGGGCCCATCTCCTACAATGAGCAGTTCTTC. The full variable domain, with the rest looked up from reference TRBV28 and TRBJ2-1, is DVKVTQSSRYLVKRTGEKVFLECVQDMDHENMFWYRQDPGLGLRLIYFSYDVKMKEKGDIPEGYSVSREKKERFSLILESASTNQTSMYLCASRRLAYRLAGGPISYNEQFFGPGTRLTVL.

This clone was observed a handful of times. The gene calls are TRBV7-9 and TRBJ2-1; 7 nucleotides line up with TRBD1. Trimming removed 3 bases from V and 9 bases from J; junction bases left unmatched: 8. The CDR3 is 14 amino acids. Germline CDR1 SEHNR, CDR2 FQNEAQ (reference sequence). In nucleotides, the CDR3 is TGTGCCAGCAGCTTGTACAGGGGTTTTGGTGAGCAGTTCTTC. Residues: CASSLYRGFGEQFF. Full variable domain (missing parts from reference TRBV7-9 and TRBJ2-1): DTGVSQNPRHKITKRGQNVTFRCDPISEHNRLYWYRQTLGQGPEFLTYFQNEAQLEKSRLLSDRFSAERPKGSFSTLEIQRTEQGDSAMYLCASSLYRGFGEQFFGPGTRLTVL.

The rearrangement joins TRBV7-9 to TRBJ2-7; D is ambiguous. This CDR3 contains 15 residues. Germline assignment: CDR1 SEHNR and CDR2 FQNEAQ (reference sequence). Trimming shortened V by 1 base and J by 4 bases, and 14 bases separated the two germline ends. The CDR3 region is CASSLVPAHSYEQYF. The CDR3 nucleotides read TGTGCCAGCAGCTTAGTACCCGCCCATTCTTACGAGCAGTACTTC.

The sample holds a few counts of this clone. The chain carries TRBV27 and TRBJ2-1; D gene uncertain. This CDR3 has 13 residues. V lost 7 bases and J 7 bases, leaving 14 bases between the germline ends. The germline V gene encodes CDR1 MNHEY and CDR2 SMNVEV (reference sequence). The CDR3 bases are TGTGCCAGCAAATCCCCCCTACTGAATGAGCAGTTCTTC. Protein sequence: CASKSPLLNEQFF.

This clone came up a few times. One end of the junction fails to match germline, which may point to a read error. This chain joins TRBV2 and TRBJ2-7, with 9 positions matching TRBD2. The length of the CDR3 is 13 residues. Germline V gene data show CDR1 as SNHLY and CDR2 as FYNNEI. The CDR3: CASSEGWGLAFLF. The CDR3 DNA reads TGTGCCAGCAGTGAAGGGTGGGGACTAGCCTTCCTCTTC.

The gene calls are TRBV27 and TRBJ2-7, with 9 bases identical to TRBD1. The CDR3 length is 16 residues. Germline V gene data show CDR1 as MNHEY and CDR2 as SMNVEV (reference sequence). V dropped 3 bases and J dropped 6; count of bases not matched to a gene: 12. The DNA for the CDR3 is TGTGCCAGCAGTTTTATGACAGGGGGTCCCCGATCCGAGCAGTACTTC. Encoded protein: CASSFMTGGPRSEQYF.

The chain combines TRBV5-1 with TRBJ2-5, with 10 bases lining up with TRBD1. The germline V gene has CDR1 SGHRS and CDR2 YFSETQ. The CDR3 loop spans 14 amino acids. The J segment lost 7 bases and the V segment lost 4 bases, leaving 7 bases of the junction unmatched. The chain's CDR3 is CASSAGQGQGTQYF. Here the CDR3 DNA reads TGCGCCAGCAGCGCGGGACAGGGGCAGGGGACCCAGTACTTC.

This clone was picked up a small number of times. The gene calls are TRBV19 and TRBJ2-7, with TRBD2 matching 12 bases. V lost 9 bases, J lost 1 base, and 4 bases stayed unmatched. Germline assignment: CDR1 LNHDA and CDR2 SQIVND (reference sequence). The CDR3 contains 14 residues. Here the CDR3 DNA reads TGTGCCAGCACGACTAGCGGGAGTTCCTACGAGCAGTACTTC. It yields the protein CASTTSGSSYEQYF.

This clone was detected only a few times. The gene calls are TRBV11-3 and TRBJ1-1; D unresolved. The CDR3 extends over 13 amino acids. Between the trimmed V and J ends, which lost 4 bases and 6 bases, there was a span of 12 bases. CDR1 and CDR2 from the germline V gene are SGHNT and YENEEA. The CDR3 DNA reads TGTGCCAGCAGCTCGCGGTTCGACGCTGAAGCTTTCTTT. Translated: CASSSRFDAEAFF.

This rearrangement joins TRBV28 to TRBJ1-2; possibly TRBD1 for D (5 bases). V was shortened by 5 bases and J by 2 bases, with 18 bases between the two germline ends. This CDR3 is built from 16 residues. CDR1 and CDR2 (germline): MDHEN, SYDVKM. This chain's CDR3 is CASSGASHEENYGYTF. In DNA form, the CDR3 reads TGTGCCAGCAGTGGGGCCTCGCACGAAGAGAACTATGGCTACACCTTC.

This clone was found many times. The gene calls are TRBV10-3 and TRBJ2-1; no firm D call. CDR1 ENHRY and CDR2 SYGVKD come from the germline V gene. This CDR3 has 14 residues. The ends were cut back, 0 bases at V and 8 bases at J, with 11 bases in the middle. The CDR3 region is CAISESKVSDEQFF. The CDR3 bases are TGTGCCATCAGTGAGTCGAAGGTGTCCGATGAGCAGTTCTTC.

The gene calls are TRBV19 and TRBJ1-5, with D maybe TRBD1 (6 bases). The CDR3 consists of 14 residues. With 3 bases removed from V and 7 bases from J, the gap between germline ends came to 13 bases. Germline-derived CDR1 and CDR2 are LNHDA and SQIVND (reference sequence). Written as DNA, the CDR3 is TGTGCCAGTAGTATGGAACAGGGTTTCCAGCCCCAGCATTTT. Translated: CASSMEQGFQPQHF.

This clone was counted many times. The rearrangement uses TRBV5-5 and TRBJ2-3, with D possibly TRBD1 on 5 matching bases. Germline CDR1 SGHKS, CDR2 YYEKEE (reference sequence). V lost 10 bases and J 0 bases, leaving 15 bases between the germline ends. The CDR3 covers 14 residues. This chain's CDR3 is CAVQASPSTDTQYF. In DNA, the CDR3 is TGTGCCGTACAGGCTTCCCCTAGCACAGATACGCAGTATTTT.